These T cell receptor beta chains were read from a single sample in a study of T cells in narcolepsy. This table comes from immunoSEQ multiplex PCR, and its TCRdb copy is limited to in-frame clones, with some not included. The sample comprises around 32,000 clones, about four fifths of which are singletons, and 0.55% to 0.8% rests with the top ten. Sequenced sample: memory (CD45RA-) CD4+ T cells from blood. The receptors derive from a human donor in good health. Each CDR3 is given with its conserved first and last residue. The order of the fields is V gene, J gene, D gene, CDR3 protein. D genes are given only for firm matches.

TRBV7-8	TRBJ1-1	.	CASSSRRGNTEAFF
TRBV6-1	TRBJ1-1	.	CASSESGGHTEAFF
TRBV5-6	TRBJ1-1	TRBD1	CASSYRRGETEAFF
TRBV10-3	TRBJ2-1	.	CATLLTGPNNEQFF
TRBV6-1	TRBJ1-2	.	CASSQRVNDGYTF
TRBV4-2	TRBJ1-2	TRBD1	CASSPQLGTGRDGYTF
TRBV27	TRBJ2-5	TRBD2	CASKKGLAGGPETQYF
TRBV6-5	TRBJ1-6	.	CASSEPGTNPLHF
TRBV6-1	TRBJ1-5	TRBD1	CASRNRGLNQPQHF
TRBV6-1	TRBJ2-5	.	CASLNRRTPQETQYF
TRBV10-3	TRBJ1-5	TRBD1	CAISESGTDSNQPQHF
TRBV28	TRBJ1-2	.	CASSSPSPGTGGYTF
TRBV29-1	TRBJ2-6	.	CSAGNRAGANVLTF
TRBV18	TRBJ1-2	.	CASSPGKSYGYTF
TRBV28	TRBJ1-5	.	CASSLDGFAWPQHF
TRBV29-1	TRBJ2-5	TRBD1	CSGKQGQETQYF
TRBV7-9	TRBJ1-5	.	CASSLAGSNQPQHF
TRBV5-8	TRBJ2-3	.	CASSLGVRGSTDTQYF
TRBV7-2	TRBJ1-2	.	CASRPGGGGNYGYTF
TRBV6-1	TRBJ1-3	.	CASRPQGGGNTIYF
TRBV6-5	TRBJ1-1	.	CASRSRTEAFF
TRBV6-6	TRBJ1-5	.	CASHSVGTLHQPQHF
TRBV5-6	TRBJ1-3	.	CASSLVGNTIYF
TRBV4-1	TRBJ1-2	TRBD1	CASSQTGGGGYTF
TRBV9	TRBJ2-3	.	CASSAGTSTRTDTQYF
TRBV5-1	TRBJ2-3	.	CASSLVQGVADTQYF
TRBV7-2	TRBJ2-1	TRBD2	CASAGGATTYNEQFF
TRBV18	TRBJ2-7	.	CASSPGALSYEQYF
TRBV28	TRBJ1-2	.	CASSPDGRREFYGYTF
TRBV7-2	TRBJ2-1	TRBD2	CASSRIAGTYNEQFF
TRBV5-1	TRBJ1-1	.	CASSLGDTGRGTEAFF
TRBV27	TRBJ2-1	TRBD2	CASRGLAGGIYNEQFF